This TCR beta chain emerged from a study of shared clonotypes between healthy human individuals. Germline V gene lookup returns CDR1 SGHDN and CDR2 FVKESK. The CDR3 is 17 amino acids. Libraries were prepared by immunoSEQ multiplex PCR; TCRdb keeps only in-frame clonotypes and omits some of them. Of 500,000 or so clones in the sample, around 96% were seen once. The origin of this receptor is a woman aged 25 to 39 in good health. Input material: naive CD4+ T cells sorted from blood. Described subset: CD45RA+ positively selected. The gene calls are TRBV14 and TRBJ2-5; weak D call: TRBD2 (6 bases). With the DNA end fitting TRBJ2-7 better, the J assignment may be wrong. CDR3 sequence reads: CASSQWAVGGAPHEQYF. The CDR3, as DNA: TGTGCCAGCAGCCAATGGGCAGTGGGGGGAGCTCCCCACGAGCAGTACTTC.